This T cell receptor (beta chain) was retrieved from a study of blood T cells in healthy people across ages (dated by TCRdb to about 2015). In the study overall: In model experiments, roughly one uniquely barcoded TCR beta cDNA molecule per two T cells was captured by template switching. Using deep sequencing normalized with unique cDNA molecular identifiers, the study measured how TCR beta repertoire diversity changes with age. Four age groups were formed from the donors: young (average 16 years), middle-aged (approximately 41), aged (roughly 59) and long-lived (around 80). For two donors (one aged 18 to 29 and one aged 80 or older), the study analyzed two additional independent replicas of 1 million unique cDNA reads from the same blood draw.

Details on this clonotype: Its recognized antigen is unknown. A junction end diverges from the germline sequence, so it may reflect a read error.

The donors were roughly 40 Caucasian individuals from Russia, aged 6 to 90 years, who were systemically healthy. Each donor gave 9 to 10 milliliters of peripheral blood, collected into EDTA-treated Vacutainer tubes. Ficoll-Paque density-gradient centrifugation was used to isolate PBMCs, with at least 6 million per sample. Trizol reagent was used to extract total RNA from PBMCs, with at least 5.5 micrograms per sample. Naive CD45RAhigh/CD27high T cell percentages were measured by flow cytometry on a PBMC aliquot from every donor. The library was built by means of 5' RACE. The listed sequencing device is Illumina HiSeq 2500. A second PCR of about 6 to 12 cycles was performed with a sample-barcoded 5' primer and a J-beta primer mix. A unique molecular identifier was introduced onto each TCR beta cDNA molecule by a template-switch 5' adaptor carrying 12 random nucleotides. Each sample yielded at least 2.5 million CDR3-containing paired-end reads. The Mint cDNA synthesis kit, primed by a TRBC-specific oligonucleotide, was used to synthesize first-strand cDNA from all RNA. All cDNA was treated with uracil-DNA glycosylase and then went through a first 18-cycle PCR with the universal primers M1SS and BC2_uni_R. The authors processed their data as follows. Normalization of each sample was performed by random selection of 1 million high-quality reads, each carrying a distinct molecular identifier. Reads with shared molecular identifiers were discarded instead of being binned into consensus sequences. MiTCR, set to a Q25 quality threshold and the strictest error-elimination algorithm, was used for CDR3 identification, clonotype clustering and error correction. A nonparametric unseen species model with Euler transformation was used to estimate lower-bound total TCR beta diversity. Starting from the raw public reads, TCRdb applied fastp trimming at Q25, assembled clones with MiXCR and retained in-frame beta chains. Each CDR3 protein gets just one entry, which takes the most common genes and DNA from the rows behind it. Here the V and J calls rest on TCRdb's processing, not on the authors' analysis. The sample table records around 700,000 distinct CDR3 sequences; around 25% of these occur just once. 9.4% of the sample is in the top ten clones.

The investigation overall reported the following: Observed TCR beta diversity per million T cells fell roughly linearly with age, and a significant reduction was already apparent by age approximately 40. Bulk unsorted PBMC profiling prevented conclusive comparison of naive and antigen-experienced compartments. Observed TCR beta diversity correlated strongly with the percentage of naive T cells measured by flow cytometry. Because the CMV infection status of the donors was unknown, age-related changes in expanded clonotypes may potentially have been confounded. Estimates of total diversity based on one million sequenced T cells were regarded as lower bounds and as underestimates. Compared with the aged group, the long-lived group had more naive CD4+ T cells, fewer expanded clones and increased TCR diversity, a pattern suggesting age selection.

These data are also associated with another study on T cells of mothers and their children. The second paper states: Nine systemically healthy Caucasian individuals served as donors, namely three mothers together with their six children. cDNA synthesis consumed the entire amount of extracted RNA, loaded at about 1.6 ug RNA in each 15 ul reaction. In the second PCR, the M1S primer introduced both the sample barcodes and 2-4 random nucleotides. Over 9.5 million TCR beta CDR3 reads were obtained for each mother, and 2.5 million to 3 million reads were obtained for each child. Thymic selection shapes the output of TCR recombination in a similar way in related and unrelated pairs, and inherited differences have a minor effect. Related mother-child pairs always showed normalized repertoire overlap that was slightly higher than in unrelated mother-child pairs, though the difference was never significant. No persistent microchimeric T cell clones were detected, at a sensitivity of about 100 clones per million clonotypes. To look for features that set related mother-child pairs apart from unrelated individuals, the researchers ran deep NGS to compare the TCR beta repertoires of mothers and children. On average, the children were roughly 10 +/- 4 years old, while the mothers were approximately 41 +/- 4 years old. Libraries were sequenced on Illumina HiSeq 2000 with 100+100 nt paired-end reads after adapter ligation with NEBNext reagents. To avoid cross-contamination, the mother libraries and the child libraries were prepared a month apart and sequenced in separate runs. For each donor, somewhere between about 450,000 and 2,200,000 distinct TCR beta clonotypes were identified. Naive TCR beta clonotypes were estimated from low-frequency clonotypes matched to each donor's FACS-determined naive share, without sorting.

The sequence was obtained from a boy aged 5 to 17 in good health. Sequencing was done on a sample of blood.

CDR3 sequence: CATSNPGTLDQETQYF. The bases read TGTGCCACCAGCAATCCCGGGACACTCGACCAAGAGACCCAATACTTC. The chain is made from TRBV15 and TRBJ2-5; possibly the D gene is TRBD1, per 6 matching bases. The CDR3 numbers 16 residues from cysteine through phenylalanine. The kept DNA is CDR3 alone, 48 bases in frame from the first base. From the germline V gene (reference sequence), CDR1 is LNHNV and CDR2 is YYDKDF. Where the CDR3 stops, the reference TRBV15 and TRBJ2-5 genes take over; the full variable domain is DAMVIQNPRYQVTQFGKPVTLSCSQTLNHNVMYWYQQKSSQAPKLLFHYYDKDFNNEADTPDNFQSRRPNTSFCFLDIRSPGLGDTAMYLCATSNPGTLDQETQYFGPGTRLLVL.